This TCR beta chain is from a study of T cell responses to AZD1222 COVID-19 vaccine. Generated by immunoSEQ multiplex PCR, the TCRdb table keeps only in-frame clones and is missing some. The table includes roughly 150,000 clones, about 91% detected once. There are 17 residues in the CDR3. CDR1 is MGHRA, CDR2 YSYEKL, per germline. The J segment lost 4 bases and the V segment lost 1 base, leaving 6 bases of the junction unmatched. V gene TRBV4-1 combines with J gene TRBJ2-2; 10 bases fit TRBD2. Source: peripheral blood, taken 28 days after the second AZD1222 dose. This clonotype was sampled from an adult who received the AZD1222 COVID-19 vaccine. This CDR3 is CASSQGSGRSGTGELFF. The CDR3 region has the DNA TGCGCCAGCAGCCAAGGTAGCGGGAGGTCCGGCACCGGGGAGCTGTTTTTT.